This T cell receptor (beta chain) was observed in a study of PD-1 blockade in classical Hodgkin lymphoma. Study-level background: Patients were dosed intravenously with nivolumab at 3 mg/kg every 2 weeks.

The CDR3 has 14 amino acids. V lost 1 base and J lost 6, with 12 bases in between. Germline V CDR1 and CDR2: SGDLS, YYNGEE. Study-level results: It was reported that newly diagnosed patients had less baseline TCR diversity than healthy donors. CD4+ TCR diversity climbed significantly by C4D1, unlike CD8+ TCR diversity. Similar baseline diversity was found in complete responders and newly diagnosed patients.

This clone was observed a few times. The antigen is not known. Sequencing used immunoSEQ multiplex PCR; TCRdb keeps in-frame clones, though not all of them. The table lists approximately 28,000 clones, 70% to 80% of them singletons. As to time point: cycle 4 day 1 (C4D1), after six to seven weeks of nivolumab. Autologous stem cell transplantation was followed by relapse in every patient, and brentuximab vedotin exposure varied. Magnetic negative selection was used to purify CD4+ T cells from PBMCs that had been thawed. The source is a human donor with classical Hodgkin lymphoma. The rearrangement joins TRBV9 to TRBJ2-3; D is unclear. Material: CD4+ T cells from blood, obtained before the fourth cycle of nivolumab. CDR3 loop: CASSVQSVWDTQYF. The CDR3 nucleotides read TGTGCCAGCAGCGTACAGAGCGTTTGGGATACGCAGTATTTT.